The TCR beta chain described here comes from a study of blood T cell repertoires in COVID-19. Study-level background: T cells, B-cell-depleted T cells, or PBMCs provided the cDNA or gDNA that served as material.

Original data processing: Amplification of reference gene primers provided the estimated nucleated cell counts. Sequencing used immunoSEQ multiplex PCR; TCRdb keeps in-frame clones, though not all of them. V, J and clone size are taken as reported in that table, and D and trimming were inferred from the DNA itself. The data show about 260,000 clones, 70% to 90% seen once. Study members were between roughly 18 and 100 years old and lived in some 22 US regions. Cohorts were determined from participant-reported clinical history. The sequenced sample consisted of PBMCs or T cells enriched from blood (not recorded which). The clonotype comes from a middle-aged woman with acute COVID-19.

CDR3 protein: CASSQTSGRLSWQFF. In DNA, the CDR3 is TGCGCCAGCAGCCAGACTAGCGGGAGACTATCCTGGCAGTTCTTC. This rearrangement joins TRBV4-3 to TRBJ2-1, with 12 bases lining up with TRBD2. CDR1 is LGHNA, CDR2 YSLEER, per germline. The CDR3 spans 15 residues. V lost 3 bases to trimming and J lost 12 bases; unmatched junction nucleotides: 9.